These T cell receptor beta chains were read from a single sample in a study of shared clonotypes between healthy human individuals. TCRdb's copy holds only in-frame clones and misses some; the assay was immunoSEQ multiplex PCR. Of more than 2 million clones listed, approximately 95% are singletons. Sequenced material: naive CD4+ T cells sorted from blood. The source of these receptors is a man between 18 and 35 years old in good health. CDR3s include the opening cysteine and the closing phenylalanine or tryptophan. The D gene is left open where the match is weak.

TRBV19,-,TRBJ1-4,TGTGCCAGTAGTATAAGGGTTTCAACTAATGAAAAACTGTTTTTT,CASSIRVSTNEKLFF
TRBV6-1,-,TRBJ1-2,TGTGCCAGCAGTGAAGCGCCCCAGGGGTATGGCTACACCTTC,CASSEAPQGYGYTF
TRBV5-4,-,TRBJ2-2,TGTGCCAGCAGCTTGGCCGGGGCAGGGATAATAACCGGGGAGCTGTTTTTT,CASSLAGAGIITGELFF
TRBV6-6,TRBD1,TRBJ1-1,TGTGCCAGCAGTTACCTGGGACAGGGTAGAGCTGAAGCTTTCTTT,CASSYLGQGRAEAFF
TRBV19,TRBD1,TRBJ2-7,TGTGCCAGCTCGGACAGGGGGTTCGGAAGATCTATCCTTTACGAGCAGTACTTC,CASSDRGFGRSILYEQYF
TRBV29-1,-,TRBJ1-4,TGCAGCGTTCTATCTAATGAAAAACTGTTTTTT,CSVLSNEKLFF
TRBV4-2,-,TRBJ2-5,TGTGCCAGCAGCCAAGGTCCTGGGGGGGAGACCCAGTACTTC,CASSQGPGGETQYF
TRBV18,TRBD2,TRBJ2-7,TGTGCCAGCTCACAGAAGGGACTAGCGGGTACCTACGAGCAGTACTTC,CASSQKGLAGTYEQYF
TRBV28,TRBD2,TRBJ2-2,TGTGCCAGCGCCGGGGGGGGCTACACCGGGGAGCTGTTTTTT,CASAGGGYTGELFF
TRBV19,TRBD1,TRBJ1-2,TGTGCCAGTAGATTGGACAGGGGGTTAAATGGCTACACCTTC,CASRLDRGLNGYTF
TRBV10-3,-,TRBJ1-4,TGTGCCATCAGTCCGGACGGGGAAAAACTGTTTTTT,CAISPDGEKLFF